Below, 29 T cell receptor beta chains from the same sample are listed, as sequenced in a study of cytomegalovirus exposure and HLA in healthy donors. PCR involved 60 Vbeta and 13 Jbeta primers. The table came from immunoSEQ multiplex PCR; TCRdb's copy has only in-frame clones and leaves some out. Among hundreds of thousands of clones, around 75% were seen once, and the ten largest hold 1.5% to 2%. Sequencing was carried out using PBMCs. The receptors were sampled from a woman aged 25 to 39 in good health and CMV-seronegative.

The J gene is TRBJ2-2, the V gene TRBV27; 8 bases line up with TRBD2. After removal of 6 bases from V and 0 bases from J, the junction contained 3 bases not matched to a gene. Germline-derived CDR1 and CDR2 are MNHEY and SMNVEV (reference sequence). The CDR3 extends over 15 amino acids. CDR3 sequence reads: CASRLAGSNTGELFF. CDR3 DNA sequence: TGTGCCAGCAGATTAGCGGGGTCGAACACCGGGGAGCTGTTTTTT.

CDR3 protein: CASSLPGTGGTGELFF. CDR3 nucleotide sequence: TGTGCCAGCAGCCTCCCCGGGACAGGGGGGACCGGGGAGCTGTTTTTT. This chain links TRBV5-4 with TRBJ2-2, with 11 bases fitting TRBD1. J lost 5 bases, V lost 4 bases, and 7 bases had no gene match. CDR1 is SGHNT, CDR2 YYREEE, per germline (reference sequence). The CDR3 loop spans 16 amino acids.

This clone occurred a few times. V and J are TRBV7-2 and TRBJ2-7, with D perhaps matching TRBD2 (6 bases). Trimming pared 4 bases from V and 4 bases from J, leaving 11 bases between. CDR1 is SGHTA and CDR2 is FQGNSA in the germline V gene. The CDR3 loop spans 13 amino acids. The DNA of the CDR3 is TGTGCCAGCAGCTCGTCGGACTATTACGAGCAGTACTTC. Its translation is CASSSSDYYEQYF.

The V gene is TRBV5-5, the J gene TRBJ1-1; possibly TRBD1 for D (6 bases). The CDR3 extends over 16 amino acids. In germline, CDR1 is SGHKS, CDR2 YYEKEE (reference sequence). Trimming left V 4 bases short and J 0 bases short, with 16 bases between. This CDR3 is CASSGSGVRLNTEAFF. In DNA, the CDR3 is TGTGCCAGCAGCGGTTCAGGGGTTCGACTGAACACTGAAGCTTTCTTT.

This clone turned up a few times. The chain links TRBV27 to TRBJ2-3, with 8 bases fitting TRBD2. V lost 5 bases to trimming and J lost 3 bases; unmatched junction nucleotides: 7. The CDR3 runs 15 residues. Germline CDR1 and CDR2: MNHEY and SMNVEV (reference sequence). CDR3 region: CASSLGTRDTDTQYF. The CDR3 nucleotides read TGTGCCAGCAGTCTTGGGACTAGAGATACAGATACGCAGTATTTT.

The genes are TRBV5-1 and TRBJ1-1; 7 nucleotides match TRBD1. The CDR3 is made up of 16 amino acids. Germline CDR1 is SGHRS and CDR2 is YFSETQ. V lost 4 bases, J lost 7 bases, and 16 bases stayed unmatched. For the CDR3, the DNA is TGCGCCAGCAGCGGGCGGGACAGAGAGGGAAGGCTTGAAGCTTTCTTT. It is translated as CASSGRDREGRLEAFF.

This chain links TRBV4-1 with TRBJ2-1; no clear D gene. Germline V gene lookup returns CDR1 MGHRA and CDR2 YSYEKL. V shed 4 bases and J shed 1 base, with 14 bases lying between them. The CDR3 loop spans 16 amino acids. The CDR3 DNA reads TGCGCCAGCAGCCTAATAGCTTCTGGGTCCTACAATGAGCAGTTCTTC. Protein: CASSLIASGSYNEQFF.

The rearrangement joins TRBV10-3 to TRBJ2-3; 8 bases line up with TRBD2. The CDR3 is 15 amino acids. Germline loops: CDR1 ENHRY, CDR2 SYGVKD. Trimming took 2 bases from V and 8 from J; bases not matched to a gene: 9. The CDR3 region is CAISEQRGPTGTQYF. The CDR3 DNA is TGTGCCATCAGTGAGCAGCGGGGGCCCACGGGTACGCAGTATTTT.

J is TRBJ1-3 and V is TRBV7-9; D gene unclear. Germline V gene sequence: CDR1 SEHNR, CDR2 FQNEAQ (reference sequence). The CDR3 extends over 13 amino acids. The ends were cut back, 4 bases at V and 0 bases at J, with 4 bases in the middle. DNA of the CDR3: TGTGCCAGCAGCTCCAGCTCTGGAAACACCATATATTTT. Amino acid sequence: CASSSSSGNTIYF.

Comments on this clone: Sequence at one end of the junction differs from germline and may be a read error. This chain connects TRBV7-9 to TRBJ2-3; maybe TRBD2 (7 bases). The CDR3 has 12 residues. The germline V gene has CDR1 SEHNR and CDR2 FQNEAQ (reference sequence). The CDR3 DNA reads TGTTCCAGCAGCTTAAGGGGGGGGGCGCAGTATTTT. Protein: CSSSLRGGAQYF.

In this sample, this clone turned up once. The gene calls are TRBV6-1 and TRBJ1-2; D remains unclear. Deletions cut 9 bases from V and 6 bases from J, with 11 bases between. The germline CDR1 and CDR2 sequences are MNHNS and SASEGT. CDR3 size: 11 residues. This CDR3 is CASSAGDGYTF. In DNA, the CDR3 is TGTGCCAGTTCGGCTGGAGATGGCTACACCTTC.

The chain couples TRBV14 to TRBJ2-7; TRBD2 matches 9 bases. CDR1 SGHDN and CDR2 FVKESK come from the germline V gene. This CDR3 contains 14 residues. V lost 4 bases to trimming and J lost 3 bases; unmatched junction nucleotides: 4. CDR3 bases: TGTGCCAGCAGCCGAGGGCGGGAGGGCTACGAGCAGTACTTC. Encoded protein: CASSRGREGYEQYF.

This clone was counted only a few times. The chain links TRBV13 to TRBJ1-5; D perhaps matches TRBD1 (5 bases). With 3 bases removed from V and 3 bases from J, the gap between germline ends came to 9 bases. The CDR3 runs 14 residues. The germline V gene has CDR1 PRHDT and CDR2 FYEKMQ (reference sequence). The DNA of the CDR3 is TGTGCCAGCAGCTTGGGGGGGGACAATCAGCCCCAGCATTTT. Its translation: CASSLGGDNQPQHF.

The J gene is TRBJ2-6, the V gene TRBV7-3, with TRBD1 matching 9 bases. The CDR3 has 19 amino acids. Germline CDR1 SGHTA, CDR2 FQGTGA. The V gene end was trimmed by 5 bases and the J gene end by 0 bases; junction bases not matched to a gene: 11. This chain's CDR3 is CASSPIRTGVDSGANVLTF. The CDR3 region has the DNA TGTGCCAGCAGCCCCATCCGGACAGGGGTCGACTCTGGGGCCAACGTCCTGACTTTC.

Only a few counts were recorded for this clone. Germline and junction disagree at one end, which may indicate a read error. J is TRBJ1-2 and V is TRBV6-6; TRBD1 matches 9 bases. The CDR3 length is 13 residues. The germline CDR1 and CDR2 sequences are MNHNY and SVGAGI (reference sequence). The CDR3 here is CASSDPGQGGYAF. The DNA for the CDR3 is TGTGCCAGCAGTGACCCGGGACAGGGTGGCTACGCCTTC.

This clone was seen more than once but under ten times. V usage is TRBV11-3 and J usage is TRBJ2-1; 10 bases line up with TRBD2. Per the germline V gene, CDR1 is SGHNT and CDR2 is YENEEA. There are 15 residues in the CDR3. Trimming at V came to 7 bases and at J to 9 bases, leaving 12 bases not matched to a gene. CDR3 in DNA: TGTGCCAGCACTCCTCAGCGGGGGGGCCTTAGTGAGCAGTTCTTC. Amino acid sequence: CASTPQRGGLSEQFF.

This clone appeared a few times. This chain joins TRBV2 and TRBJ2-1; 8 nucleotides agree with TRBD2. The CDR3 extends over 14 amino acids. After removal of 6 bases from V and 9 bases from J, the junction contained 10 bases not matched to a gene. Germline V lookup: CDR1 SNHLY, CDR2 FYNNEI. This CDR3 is CASRPSGTSPEQFF. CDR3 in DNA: TGTGCCAGCAGGCCTTCCGGGACTAGTCCTGAGCAGTTCTTC. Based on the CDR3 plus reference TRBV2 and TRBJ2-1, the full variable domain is EPEVTQTPSHQVTQMGQEVILRCVPISNHLYFYWYRQILGQKVEFLVSFYNNEISEKSEIFDDQFSVERPDGSNFTLKIRSTKLEDSAMYFCASRPSGTSPEQFFGPGTRLTVL.

This CDR3 is CAWSEGHRNQPQHF. CDR3 in DNA: TGTGCCTGGAGTGAGGGACACCGAAATCAGCCCCAGCATTTT. The V and J genes are TRBV30 and TRBJ1-5; D possibly corresponds to TRBD1 (6 bases). Germline V gene data show CDR1 as GTSNPN and CDR2 as SVGIG (reference sequence). This CDR3 spans 14 amino acids. V shed 1 base and J shed 4 bases, with 11 bases lying between them.

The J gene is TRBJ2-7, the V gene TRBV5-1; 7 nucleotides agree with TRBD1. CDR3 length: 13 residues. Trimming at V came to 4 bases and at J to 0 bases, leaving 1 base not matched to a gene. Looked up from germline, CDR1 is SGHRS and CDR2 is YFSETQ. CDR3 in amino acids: CASSRTGSYEQYF. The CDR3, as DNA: TGCGCCAGCAGCAGGACAGGCTCCTACGAGCAGTACTTC. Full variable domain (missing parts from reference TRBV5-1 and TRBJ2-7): KAGVTQTPRYLIKTRGQQVTLSCSPISGHRSVSWYQQTPGQGLQFLFEYFSETQRNKGNFPGRFSGRQFSNSRSEMNVSTLELGDSALYLCASSRTGSYEQYFGPGTRLTVT.

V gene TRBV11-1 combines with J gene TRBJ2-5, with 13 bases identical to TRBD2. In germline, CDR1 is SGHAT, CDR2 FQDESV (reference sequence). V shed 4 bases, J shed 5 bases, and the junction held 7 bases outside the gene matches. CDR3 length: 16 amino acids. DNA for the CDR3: TGTGCCAGCAGCTGGACTAGCGGGGGAGGGACGGAGACCCAGTACTTC. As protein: CASSWTSGGGTETQYF.

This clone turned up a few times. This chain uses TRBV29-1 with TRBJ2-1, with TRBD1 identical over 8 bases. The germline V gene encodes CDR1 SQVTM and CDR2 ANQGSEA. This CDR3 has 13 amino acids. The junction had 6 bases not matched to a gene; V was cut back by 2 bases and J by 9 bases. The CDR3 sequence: CSVEPPGGFEQFF. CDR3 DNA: TGCAGCGTTGAACCCCCAGGGGGCTTTGAGCAGTTCTTC.

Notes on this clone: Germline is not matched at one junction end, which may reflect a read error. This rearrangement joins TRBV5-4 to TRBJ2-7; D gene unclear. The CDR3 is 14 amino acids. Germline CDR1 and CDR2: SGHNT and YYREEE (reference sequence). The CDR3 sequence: CAGSLASGSYEQYF. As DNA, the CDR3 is TGTGCCGGCAGCTTGGCTAGTGGTTCCTACGAGCAGTACTTC.

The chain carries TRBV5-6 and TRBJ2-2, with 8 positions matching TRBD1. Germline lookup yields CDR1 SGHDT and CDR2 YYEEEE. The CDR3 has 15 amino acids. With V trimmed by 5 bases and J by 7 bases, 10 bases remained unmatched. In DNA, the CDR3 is TGTGCCAGCAGGAAAGATCTCAGGGGGCGCGGGGAGCTGTTTTTT. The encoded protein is CASRKDLRGRGELFF.

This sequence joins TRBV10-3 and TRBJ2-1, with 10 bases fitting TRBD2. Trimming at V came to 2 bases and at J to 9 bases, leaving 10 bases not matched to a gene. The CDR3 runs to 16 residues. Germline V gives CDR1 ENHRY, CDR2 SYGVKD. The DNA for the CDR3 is TGTGCCATCAGTGAGCTCGGGACTAGCGTTTCCAGTGAGCAGTTCTTC. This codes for CAISELGTSVSSEQFF.

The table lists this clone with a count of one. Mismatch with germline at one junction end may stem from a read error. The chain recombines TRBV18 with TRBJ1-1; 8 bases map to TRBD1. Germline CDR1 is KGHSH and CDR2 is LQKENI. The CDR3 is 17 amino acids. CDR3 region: CVSSPRARGLDGTEAFF. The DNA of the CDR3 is TGTGTCAGCTCACCACGAGCCAGGGGGCTGGATGGCACTGAAGCTTTCTTT.

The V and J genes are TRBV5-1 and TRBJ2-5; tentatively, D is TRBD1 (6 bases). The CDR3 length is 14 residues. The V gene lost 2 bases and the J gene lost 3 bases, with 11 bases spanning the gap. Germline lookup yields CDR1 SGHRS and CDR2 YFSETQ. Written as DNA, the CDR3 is TGCGCCAGCAGCTTAACAGGGATGGAAGAGACCCAGTACTTC. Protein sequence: CASSLTGMEETQYF.

The CDR3 reads CASSLGQEGWELFF. The CDR3 region has the DNA TGCGCCAGCAGCTTGGGACAGGAAGGTTGGGAGCTGTTTTTT. V usage is TRBV5-1 and J usage is TRBJ2-2; D is perhaps TRBD1 (6 bases). The CDR3 extends over 14 amino acids. Trimming removed 0 bases from V and 9 bases from J, with 12 bases in between. The V gene's germline CDR1 is SGHRS and CDR2 YFSETQ. The full variable domain, in which reference TRBV5-1 and TRBJ2-2 provide the parts outside the CDR3, is KAGVTQTPRYLIKTRGQQVTLSCSPISGHRSVSWYQQTPGQGLQFLFEYFSETQRNKGNFPGRFSGRQFSNSRSEMNVSTLELGDSALYLCASSLGQEGWELFFGEGSRLTVL.

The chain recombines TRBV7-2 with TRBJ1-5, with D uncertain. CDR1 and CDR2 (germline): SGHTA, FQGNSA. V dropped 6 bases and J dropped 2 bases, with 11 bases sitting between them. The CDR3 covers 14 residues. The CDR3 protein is CASSPGGRNQPQHF. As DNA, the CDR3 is TGTGCCAGCAGTCCGGGAGGGCGCAATCAGCCCCAGCATTTT. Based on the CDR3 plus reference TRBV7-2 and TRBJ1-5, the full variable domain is GAGVSQSPSNKVTEKGKDVELRCDPISGHTALYWYRQSLGQGLEFLIYFQGNSAPDKSGLPSDRFSAERTGGSVSTLTIQRTQQEDSAVYLCASSPGGRNQPQHFGDGTRLSIL.

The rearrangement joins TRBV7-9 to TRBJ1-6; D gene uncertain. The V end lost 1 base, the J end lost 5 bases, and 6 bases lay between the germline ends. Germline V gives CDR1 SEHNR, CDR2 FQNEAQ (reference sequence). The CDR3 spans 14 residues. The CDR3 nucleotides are TGTGCCAGCAGCTTAGGGGGAGATAATTCACCCCTCCACTTT. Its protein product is CASSLGGDNSPLHF.